This entry describes one T cell receptor beta chain. This clonotype was seen ten or more times. Its specific antigen is unknown. No per-base quality is available; no much larger clone lies one base away. The time point label, as the study defines it: blood at routine non-recurrence follow-up after resection. TCR sequencing used whole RNA extracted from tumor and nontumor lung tissue, or from cryopreserved PBMC samples, without cell sorting. Only patients with enough RNA available from two or more tumor regions were chosen for TCR sequencing. These data are taken from a study of spatial heterogeneity in lung cancer (dated by TCRdb to the late 2010s). In the study overall: The donors were fewer than 90 patients from the lung TRACERx cohort who had early-stage, untreated non-small cell lung cancer. More beta-chain than alpha-chain transcripts were consistently detected, likely reflecting higher beta-chain transcript abundance. Nonsynonymous mutation counts, determined by whole-exome sequencing of tumor tissue, were related to features of the TCR repertoire. At surgery, around 200 tumor regions, approximately 64 matched nontumor lung samples and 56 PBMC samples were TCR-sequenced for both alpha and beta chains. Follow-up PBMC samples were sequenced whenever the samples were available, and the median time to follow-up was around two years after resection. The study quantitatively compared TCR alpha and beta repertoires across multiple tumor regions, matched nontumor lung and blood in non-small cell lung cancer. In the raw uncorrected reads, each unique combination of TCR and UMI appeared on average more than ten times.

The library was generated by 5' RACE. The run used a NextSeq 500. In the TCR library protocol, a unique molecular identifier was attached to each TCR cDNA molecule so that PCR and sequencing errors could be corrected. The authors' pipeline ran thus. TCR identification, UMI-based error correction and CDR3 extraction were performed with Decombinator tools. TCRs above a frequency of 2 per 1,000, corresponding to the top 1% of the tumor frequency distribution, were defined as expanded. Renyi diversity was computed with the R vegan package after each repertoire had been subsampled 100 times to 5,000 TCRs. To build CDR3 similarity networks, amino acid triplet string-kernel similarity was used, and CDR3s were connected when their pairwise similarity was above 0.82. TCRdb ran its own pipeline on the public reads, namely fastp trimming at Q25 and MiXCR clone calling, and kept in-frame beta chains. Merged by CDR3 protein, the rows form single entries marked with the most common genes and DNA. The authors' filters were not applied to this entry. For this sample there are fewer than 55,000 distinct CDR3 sequences; 6% to 8.5% appear just once. The ten most abundant clones make up about a third of the sample.

Trimming at the junction amounts to 2 bases on V and 1 base on J, and the germline ends lie 11 bases apart. Inclusive of the bounding cysteine and phenylalanine, the CDR3 is 15 residues long. This entry keeps only the CDR3 DNA: 45 bases, framed from base 1. CDR1 is given as MNHEY and CDR2 as SVGAGI, both from the germline V gene. The research as a whole found: Ubiquitous expanded tumor TCRs were found in blood more often at tumor resection than at routine follow-up. Only around 15 patients were included in comparisons of baseline and follow-up blood repertoires. Confirming at a functional level the hypothesis that regional TCRs recognize regional mutations was considered to require additional single-cell paired TCR alpha and beta sequencing.

This specimen consisted of PBMCs, obtained at follow-up. This receptor was obtained from a female donor with early-stage non-small cell lung cancer. This sequence uses TRBV6-5 and TRBJ2-5; the D region possibly corresponds to TRBD2 (6 bases align). The nucleotide sequence is TGTGCCAGCAGTTACAGTCTAGCGTCCCAAGAGACCCAGTACTTC. Its product reads: CASSYSLASQETQYF.